The 12 T cell receptor beta chains below come from one sample, sequenced in a study of T cells after yellow fever vaccination. TCRdb re-called the 5' RACE reads through MiXCR, storing one row per CDR3 protein. Here the sample spans around 600,000 distinct CDR3 sequences, approximately 13% being singletons. This specimen was PBMCs, taken on the day of the yellow fever booster vaccination. Receptors were obtained from a man aged 25-45 years who received the YFV17D yellow fever vaccine.

A few counts support this clonotype. V and J are TRBV11-2 and TRBJ2-2; D call uncertain. Germline-derived CDR1 and CDR2 are SGHAT and FQNNGV. The CDR3 is made up of 16 amino acids. V shed 1 base and J shed 5 bases, with 14 bases lying between them. The CDR3 sequence is CASSLGRAMVTGELFF. The CDR3 DNA reads TGTGCCAGCAGCTTAGGTCGAGCGATGGTAACCGGGGAGCTGTTTTTT. The full variable domain, with the rest looked up from reference TRBV11-2 and TRBJ2-2, is EAGVAQSPRYKIIEKRQSVAFWCNPISGHATLYWYQQILGQGPKLLIQFQNNGVVDDSQLPKDRFSAERLKGVDSTLKIQPAKLEDSAVYLCASSLGRAMVTGELFFGEGSRLTVL.

This clonotype was seen more than once but under ten times. The rearrangement joins TRBV7-2 to TRBJ2-1; 7 bases map to TRBD2. This CDR3 comprises 16 residues. V shed 0 bases and J 2 bases; nucleotides not matched to a gene: 4. Germline values: CDR1 SGHTA, CDR2 FQGNSA. The CDR3 DNA reads TGTGCCAGCAGCTTAGCCTGGACTAGAACCTACAATGAGCAGTTCTTC. The encoded protein is CASSLAWTRTYNEQFF.

In its sample, this clonotype was seen a few times. CDR3 coding DNA: TGCAGCGTTGAAGGGGGGGATTCCCGGGGGACCCAGTACTTC. Protein sequence: CSVEGGDSRGTQYF. The rearrangement links TRBV29-1 to TRBJ2-5; the D gene is possibly TRBD2 (6 bases). V was cut by 1 base and J by 7 bases, with 16 bases left in between. CDR1 is SQVTM, CDR2 ANQGSEA, per germline. This CDR3 is 14 amino acids long.

V gene TRBV5-1 combines with J gene TRBJ2-5; a possible D gene is TRBD1 (6 bases). Trimming took off 2 bases at V and 5 bases at J, with 19 bases between the two ends. CDR3 size: 16 residues. The germline gives CDR1 SGHRS, CDR2 YFSETQ. The CDR3 is CASSFGRTRGPETQYF. The CDR3 DNA follows: TGCGCCAGCAGCTTTGGTAGGACCAGGGGCCCGGAGACCCAGTACTTC.

This clonotype occurred a few times. The V gene is TRBV5-1, the J gene TRBJ1-1; TRBD1 matches at 7 bases. The CDR3 is made up of 14 amino acids. The germline CDR1 and CDR2 sequences are SGHRS and YFSETQ. V shed 4 bases and J 8 bases; nucleotides not matched to a gene: 11. The CDR3, as DNA: TGCGCCAGCAGCACGGGGGACAGCCCTAAAGAAGCTTTCTTT. Translated, it gives CASSTGDSPKEAFF.

The chain combines TRBV4-3 with TRBJ2-7; 7 positions agree with TRBD1. The CDR3 totals 17 residues. The trim removed 1 base at V and 1 base at J, leaving 10 bases unmatched. CDR1 is LGHNA and CDR2 is YSLEER in the germline V gene. The CDR3 nucleotides are TGCGCCAGCAGCCAAGTTCACCACAGGGGAAAATCCTACGAGCAGTACTTC. Its translation is CASSQVHHRGKSYEQYF.

This clonotype was detected a few times. V is TRBV30 and J is TRBJ1-3, with 10 bases identical to TRBD1. The CDR3 is 14 residues long. The J segment lost 2 bases and the V segment lost 3 bases, leaving 1 base of the junction unmatched. CDR1 is GTSNPN and CDR2 is SVGIG in the germline V gene (reference sequence). CDR3 region: CAWRGQGAGNTIYF. CDR3 bases: TGTGCCTGGAGAGGACAGGGGGCTGGAAACACCATATATTTT. Supplemented by reference TRBV30 and TRBJ1-3, the full variable domain reads SQTIHQWPATLVQPVGSPLSLECTVEGTSNPNLYWYRQAAGRGLQLLFYSVGIGQISSEVPQNLSASRPQDRQFILSSKKLLLSDSGFYLCAWRGQGAGNTIYFGEGSWLTVV.

This sequence joins TRBV9 and TRBJ2-3; TRBD2 is a possible D gene (5 bases). Germline lookup yields CDR1 SGDLS and CDR2 YYNGEE. This CDR3 contains 15 residues. Trimming removed 0 bases from V and 4 bases from J, with 12 bases in between. The CDR3 bases are TGTGCCAGCAGCGTAGGAGGGTCCCCCCCAGATACGCAGTATTTT. Translating it yields CASSVGGSPPDTQYF.

Turning to this clonotype: A read error may be the cause here, since a much bigger clone is one base away. The V call is TRBV11-3, the J call TRBJ2-3; no reliable D call. Germline loops: CDR1 SGHNT, CDR2 YENEEA. The CDR3 has 12 residues. With 0 bases removed from V and 4 bases from J, the gap between germline ends came to 2 bases. CDR3 region: CASSLDPDTQYF. The CDR3 coding sequence is TGTGCCAGCAGCTTAGATCCAGATACGCAGTATTTT.

A few counts support this clonotype. The rearrangement joins TRBV10-3 to TRBJ2-3, with a weak D call TRBD2 (6 bases). Trimming removed 8 bases at V and 4 bases at J, with 22 bases between. The length of the CDR3 is 16 residues. Germline loops: CDR1 ENHRY, CDR2 SYGVKD. The DNA of the CDR3 is TGTGCCATCGCTGGTACTGGGGGGATTGGCGCAGATACGCAGTATTTT. It codes for CAIAGTGGIGADTQYF.

This clonotype was detected only a few times. This chain links TRBV5-1 with TRBJ2-7; tentatively, D is TRBD2 (6 bases). Germline V CDR1 and CDR2: SGHRS, YFSETQ. V gave up 6 bases and J gave up 3 bases, with 13 bases separating them. The CDR3 spans 13 residues. The CDR3 reads CASTLTGSYEQYF. The CDR3 DNA reads as TGCGCCAGCACTCTGACCGGGAGCTACGAGCAGTACTTC.

This clonotype has a handful of counts. This chain connects TRBV13 to TRBJ2-1; maybe TRBD1 (5 bases). Germline loops: CDR1 PRHDT, CDR2 FYEKMQ (reference sequence). V was clipped by 2 bases and J by 6 bases, with 14 bases between them. The CDR3 spans 15 residues. The CDR3 DNA reads TGTGCCAGCAGCTTATGGGGCCAAGGGTCCAATGAGCAGTTCTTC. Residues: CASSLWGQGSNEQFF. The complete variable domain, with remaining parts taken from reference TRBV13 and TRBJ2-1, reads AAGVIQSPRHLIKEKRETATLKCYPIPRHDTVYWYQQGPGQDPQFLISFYEKMQSDKGSIPDRFSAQQFSDYHSELNMSSLELGDSALYFCASSLWGQGSNEQFFGPGTRLTVL.